Listed here are 28 T cell receptor beta chains from one sample, sequenced in a study of vaccination and CD4 T cells after COVID-19 (dated by TCRdb to 2022 to 2024). For these receptors, no antigen is known. The library was obtained by PCR. The instrument was an Illumina iSeq 100. At the Johns Hopkins FTIC core, DNA from the cultured CD4+ T cells underwent TCR sequencing with the Oncomine TCR Beta short-read assay. Through fastp at Q25 and MiXCR, TCRdb rebuilt clones from the public reads, retaining in-frame beta chains. Rows with a matching CDR3 protein are joined into one entry that keeps the most common DNA and genes. The sample table holds roughly 14,000 distinct CDR3 sequences, of which roughly 50% were seen once. The top ten clonotypes cover under 11% of the sample. In light of the paper, this sample's treatment or condition label describes: roughly 11-day PBMC culture with coronavirus spike peptide pools or control peptides (ViraFEST assay).

The sample consisted of CD4+ T cells from blood, cultured in vitro, taken before SARS-CoV-2 vaccination. The receptors shown here come from a human donor who had recovered from COVID-19.

The rearrangement joins TRBV4-2 to TRBJ1-6; D remains unclear. CDR3 size: 16 residues. Germline V gene sequence: CDR1 LGHNA, CDR2 YNFKEQ. V lost 1 base and J lost 4, with 11 bases in between. The CDR3 here is CASSQVFRAYNSPLHF. CDR3 bases: TGTGCCAGCAGCCAAGTCTTCCGAGCGTATAATTCACCCCTCCACTTT.

This clonotype turned up a few times. V gene TRBV6-2 or TRBV6-3 combines with J gene TRBJ1-5; maybe TRBD1 (6 bases). CDR1 and CDR2 from the germline V gene are MNHEY and SVGEGT. Trimming stripped 6 bases from V and 4 bases from J, with 10 bases between. This CDR3 comprises 13 residues. Written as DNA, the CDR3 is TGTGCCAGCAGCCTACAGGGAAATCAGCCCCAGCATTTT. This encodes CASSLQGNQPQHF.

The rearrangement uses TRBV11-3 and TRBJ2-2, with a tentative D call TRBD1 (6 bases). V lost 3 bases and J 5 bases, leaving 10 bases between the germline ends. The germline gives CDR1 SGHNT, CDR2 YENEEA. This CDR3 spans 14 amino acids. CDR3 in DNA: TGTGCCAGCAGCTTTGAGGGACATACCGGGGAGCTGTTTTTT. As protein: CASSFEGHTGELFF.

This clonotype appeared a few times. The rearrangement uses TRBV11-2 and TRBJ1-2, with D unclear. Trimming removed 5 bases at V and 8 bases at J, with 18 bases between. CDR3 length: 14 residues. The germline CDR1 and CDR2 sequences are SGHAT and FQNNGV. The CDR3 loop is CASSHQWMVGGYTF. The CDR3 bases are TGTGCCAGCAGCCACCAGTGGATGGTTGGAGGCTACACCTTC. Complete variable domain (other parts from reference TRBV11-2 and TRBJ1-2): EAGVAQSPRYKIIEKRQSVAFWCNPISGHATLYWYQQILGQGPKLLIQFQNNGVVDDSQLPKDRFSAERLKGVDSTLKIQPAKLEDSAVYLCASSHQWMVGGYTFGSGTRLTVV.

The rearrangement uses TRBV9 and TRBJ1-2; 11 bases agree with TRBD1. Trimming removed 0 bases from V and 10 bases from J; junction bases left unmatched: 5. This CDR3 is built from 14 residues. The germline V gene has CDR1 SGDLS and CDR2 YYNGEE. The CDR3 DNA reads as TGTGCCAGCAGCGTAGCCCGGGACAGGGGGTACTACACCTTC. Translating it yields CASSVARDRGYYTF. Full variable domain (missing parts from reference TRBV9 and TRBJ1-2): DSGVTQTPKHLITATGQRVTLRCSPRSGDLSVYWYQQSLDQGLQFLIQYYNGEERAKGNILERFSAQQFPDLHSELNLSSLELGDSALYFCASSVARDRGYYTFGSGTRLTVV.

The gene calls are TRBV27 and TRBJ1-4; D is undetermined. Trimming took 5 bases from V and 0 from J, leaving 10 bases between them. This CDR3 has 15 amino acids. The V gene's germline CDR1 is MNHEY and CDR2 SMNVEV (reference sequence). CDR3 coding DNA: TGTGCCAGCAGTCCCTCGGCAGCAACTAATGAAAAACTGTTTTTT. Translation: CASSPSAATNEKLFF.

The chain joins TRBV11-3 to TRBJ2-7, with 8 positions matching TRBD2. The length of the CDR3 is 14 residues. Germline CDR1 and CDR2: SGHNT and YENEEA. With V trimmed by 4 bases and J by 3 bases, 5 bases remained unmatched. The CDR3, as DNA: TGTGCCAGCAGCTGGCGGGGGGATTACTACGAGCAGTACTTC. Protein: CASSWRGDYYEQYF.

This chain uses TRBV6-1 with TRBJ2-2; D gene ambiguous. The V gene lost 1 base and the J gene lost 6 bases, with 3 bases spanning the gap. This CDR3 region has 12 residues. Per the germline V gene, CDR1 is MNHNS and CDR2 is SASEGT. This CDR3 is CASSEEPGELFF. CDR3 nucleotides: TGTGCCAGCAGTGAAGAACCCGGGGAGCTGTTTTTT.

This clonotype was counted only a few times. Here the CDR3 reads CSARRYQETQYF. The CDR3 bases are TGCAGTGCTAGACGGTACCAAGAGACCCAGTACTTC. The chain recombines TRBV20-1 with TRBJ2-5; D is ambiguous. V was pared by 2 bases and J by 0 bases, with 4 bases between. The CDR3 has 12 residues. Germline V gives CDR1 DFQATT, CDR2 SNEGSKA (reference sequence).

The chain carries TRBV19 and TRBJ2-3; 7 bases line up with TRBD1. Germline assignment: CDR1 LNHDA and CDR2 SQIVND (reference sequence). The V gene end was trimmed by 1 base and the J gene end by 6 bases; junction bases not matched to a gene: 4. The CDR3 length is 14 residues. DNA for the CDR3: TGTGCCAGTAGTATAGTCGTCAGGGGGGATACGCAGTATTTT. Translating gives CASSIVVRGDTQYF.

Of note for this clonotype: Germline and junction disagree at one end, which may indicate a read error. The J gene is TRBJ2-7, the V gene TRBV7-9; D perhaps matches TRBD2 (6 bases). There are 13 residues in the CDR3. Germline CDR1 and CDR2: SEHNR and FQNEAQ (reference sequence). CDR3 DNA: TGTGCAAGCAGCTATGGGGGGACCTACGAGCAGTACTTC. This codes for CASSYGGTYEQYF.

The chain employs TRBV7-2 and TRBJ2-7, with D possibly being TRBD1 or TRBD2 (5 bases each). The CDR3 is made up of 15 amino acids. Looked up from germline, CDR1 is SGHTA and CDR2 is FQGNSA. V lost 2 bases and J 2 bases, leaving 13 bases between the germline ends. The CDR3 loop is CASSLNWDATYEQYF. The CDR3 DNA follows: TGTGCCAGCAGCTTAAATTGGGACGCAACCTACGAGCAGTACTTC.

The chain employs TRBV11-3 and TRBJ1-6; D unresolved. Germline V gene sequence: CDR1 SGHNT, CDR2 YENEEA. V lost 5 bases and J lost 5, with 7 bases in between. The CDR3 extends over 13 amino acids. CDR3 DNA: TGTGCCAGCAGCCCTCGGAATAATTCACCCCTCCACTTT. It encodes CASSPRNNSPLHF.

This rearrangement joins TRBV6-4 to TRBJ1-2, with TRBD1 identical over 8 bases. Per the germline V gene, CDR1 is MRHNA and CDR2 is SNTAGT. V trimming: 5 bases; J trimming: 4 bases; junction bases outside the gene matches: 6. The CDR3 loop spans 14 amino acids. CDR3 DNA sequence: TGTGCCAGCAGTCAAACCGGGACAGGCTATGGCTACACCTTC. It codes for CASSQTGTGYGYTF.

By share, this clonotype counts as medium-sized. The genes are TRBV14 and TRBJ1-2; D is perhaps TRBD1 (5 bases). CDR1 and CDR2 (germline): SGHDN, FVKESK. V was cut by 5 bases and J by 5 bases, with 24 bases left in between. This CDR3 region has 17 residues. The CDR3 DNA reads as TGTGCCAGCAGCGGAAGGGGTCCAGGTTCAACGAAATATGGCTACACCTTC. Protein: CASSGRGPGSTKYGYTF.

With respect to this clonotype: Germline is not matched at one junction end, which may reflect a read error. CDR3 in amino acids: CAASDFVTDTLGTDTQYF. As DNA, the CDR3 is TGTGCCGCCAGTGATTTCGTCACAGATACCCTAGGCACAGATACGCAGTATTTT. The V gene is TRBV24-1, the J gene TRBJ2-3, with unresolved D. Per the germline V gene, CDR1 is KGHDR and CDR2 is SFDVKD. This CDR3 has 18 residues.

This clonotype was detected only a few times. The J gene is TRBJ2-7, the V gene TRBV27; 8 bases fit TRBD1. The germline V gene encodes CDR1 MNHEY and CDR2 SMNVEV (reference sequence). The CDR3 is made up of 15 amino acids. J gave up 2 bases and V 4 bases, and 7 bases lay outside the gene matches. For the CDR3, the DNA is TGTGCCAGCAGTTACATGGACAGGGCTCCCTACGAGCAGTACTTC. This codes for CASSYMDRAPYEQYF.

This chain joins TRBV7-2 and TRBJ2-6; D not resolved. The V end lost 1 base, the J end lost 2 bases, and 6 bases lay between the germline ends. Germline CDR1 SGHTA, CDR2 FQGNSA. The CDR3 is made up of 15 amino acids. The CDR3: CASSLGPTGANVLTF. The CDR3 region has the DNA TGTGCCAGCAGCTTAGGCCCCACTGGGGCCAACGTCCTGACTTTC.

This clonotype has a handful of counts. V gene TRBV5-1 combines with J gene TRBJ1-1, with TRBD1 identical over 8 bases. The V gene's germline CDR1 is SGHRS and CDR2 YFSETQ. The CDR3 sequence is 15 residues long. Trimming removed 4 bases from V and 4 bases from J; junction bases left unmatched: 9. CDR3 sequence (DNA): TGCGCCAGCAGCCCGGACAGGGTTGGATTCACTGAAGCTTTCTTT. This encodes CASSPDRVGFTEAFF. Full variable domain (rest looked up from reference TRBV5-1 and TRBJ1-1): KAGVTQTPRYLIKTRGQQVTLSCSPISGHRSVSWYQQTPGQGLQFLFEYFSETQRNKGNFPGRFSGRQFSNSRSEMNVSTLELGDSALYLCASSPDRVGFTEAFFGQGTRLTVV.

The J gene is TRBJ2-1, the V gene TRBV6-1, with D perhaps TRBD2 (5 bases). Trimming cost V 6 bases and J 4 bases, with 13 bases left between them. The CDR3 length is 14 residues. From germline, CDR1 is MNHNS and CDR2 SASEGT. The CDR3 sequence is CASRDSDLYNEQFF. The CDR3 DNA reads as TGTGCCAGCAGGGACTCCGACCTTTACAATGAGCAGTTCTTC.

The table lists this clonotype with a few counts. The rearrangement uses TRBV27 and TRBJ2-7; TRBD1 is a possible D gene (6 bases). The CDR3 is 15 residues long. Trimming took 5 bases from V and 0 from J, leaving 14 bases between them. Germline V gene sequence: CDR1 MNHEY, CDR2 SMNVEV (reference sequence). The DNA of the CDR3 is TGTGCCAGCAGTCCCCGCGCAGGGGTCTCCTACGAGCAGTACTTC. Protein: CASSPRAGVSYEQYF.

This clonotype was seen a few times. J is TRBJ2-1 and V is TRBV6-2 or TRBV6-3; the match to TRBD2 covers 13 bases. The CDR3 totals 16 residues. Germline lookup yields CDR1 MNHEY and CDR2 SVGEGT. J lost 10 bases, V lost 3 bases, and 9 bases had no gene match. CDR3 in DNA: TGTGCCAGCAGTTATACTGGACTAGCGGGGGCTCAAGAGCAGTTCTTC. It yields the protein CASSYTGLAGAQEQFF.

The J gene is TRBJ2-3, the V gene TRBV4-1; TRBD2 might be the D (6 bases). The V gene lost 1 base and the J gene lost 6 bases, with 14 bases spanning the gap. The germline CDR1 and CDR2 sequences are MGHRA and YSYEKL. The CDR3 spans 15 residues. CDR3 nucleotides: TGCGCCAGCAGCCAAGTGGGTGCCGGAGGGGATACGCAGTATTTT. This encodes CASSQVGAGGDTQYF.

This clonotype was counted a few times. The chain carries TRBV20-1 and TRBJ1-2, with TRBD1 as a possible D gene (5 bases). CDR1 is DFQATT and CDR2 is SNEGSKA in the germline V gene (reference sequence). The CDR3 consists of 14 residues. V lost 2 bases, J lost 5 bases, and 15 bases lay in between. In nucleotides, the CDR3 is TGCAGTGCTAGAAAGACCGGGACGAGGTATGGCTACACCTTC. It specifies CSARKTGTRYGYTF.

A few counts support this clonotype. The V gene is TRBV20-1, the J gene TRBJ1-2, with D hard to call. Germline CDR1 DFQATT, CDR2 SNEGSKA (reference sequence). Trimming pared 3 bases from V and 5 bases from J, leaving 13 bases between. This CDR3 region has 13 residues. The DNA of the CDR3 is TGCAGTGCTAGTTTAGGCGTACGGTATGGCTACACCTTC. It yields the protein CSASLGVRYGYTF.

The V gene is TRBV29-1, the J gene TRBJ2-5; 9 bases map to TRBD1. The ends lost 7 bases at V and 5 bases at J; junction bases unmatched: 2. CDR3 length: 11 residues. Germline assignment: CDR1 SQVTM and CDR2 ANQGSEA. CDR3 in amino acids: CSGDRGETQYF. CDR3 in DNA: TGCAGCGGAGACAGGGGGGAGACCCAGTACTTC.

The chain's CDR3 is CASSNLGTFSRYQPQHF. CDR3 in DNA: TGTGCCAGCAGCAACCTTGGGACATTCAGCCGTTATCAGCCCCAGCATTTT. This chain uses TRBV28 with TRBJ1-5; D possibly corresponds to TRBD1 (6 bases). This CDR3 is 17 amino acids long. Germline assignment: CDR1 MDHEN and CDR2 SYDVKM. Trimming removed 6 bases at V and 5 bases at J, with 23 bases between.

The V and J genes are TRBV7-2 and TRBJ2-3; no clear D gene. Germline CDR1 SGHTA, CDR2 FQGNSA. The CDR3 length is 14 residues. V gave up 4 bases and J gave up 5 bases, with 13 bases separating them. CDR3 sequence: CASSSMGSEDTQYF. The CDR3 DNA reads as TGTGCCAGCAGCTCAATGGGGTCCGAAGATACGCAGTATTTT.